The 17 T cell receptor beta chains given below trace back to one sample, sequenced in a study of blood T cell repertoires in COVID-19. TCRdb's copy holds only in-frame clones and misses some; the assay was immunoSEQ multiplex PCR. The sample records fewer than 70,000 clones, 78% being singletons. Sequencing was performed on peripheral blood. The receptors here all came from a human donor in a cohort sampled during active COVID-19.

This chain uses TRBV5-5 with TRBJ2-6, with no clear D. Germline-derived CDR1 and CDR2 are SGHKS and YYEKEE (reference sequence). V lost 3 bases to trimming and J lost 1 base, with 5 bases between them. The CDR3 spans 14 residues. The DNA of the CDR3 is TGTGCCAGCAGCTACACATCTGGGGCCAACGTCCTGACTTTC. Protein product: CASSYTSGANVLTF.

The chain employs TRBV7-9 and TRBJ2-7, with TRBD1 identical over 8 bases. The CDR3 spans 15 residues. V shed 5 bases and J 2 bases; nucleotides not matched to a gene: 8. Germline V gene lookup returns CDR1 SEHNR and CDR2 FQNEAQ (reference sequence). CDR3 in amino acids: CASSHPGTGTYEQYF. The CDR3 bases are TGTGCCAGCAGCCATCCGGGGACAGGTACCTACGAGCAGTACTTC.

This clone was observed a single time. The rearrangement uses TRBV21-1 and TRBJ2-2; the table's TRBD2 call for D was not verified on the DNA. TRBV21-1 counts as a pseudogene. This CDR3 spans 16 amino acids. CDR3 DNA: TGTGCCAGCAGCAATGCCGGGAGGGAGGACACCGGGGAGCTGTTTTTT. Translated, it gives CASSNAGREDTGELFF.

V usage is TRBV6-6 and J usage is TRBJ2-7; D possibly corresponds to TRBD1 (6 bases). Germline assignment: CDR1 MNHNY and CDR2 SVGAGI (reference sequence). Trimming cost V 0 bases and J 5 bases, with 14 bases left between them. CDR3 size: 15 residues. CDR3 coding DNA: TGTGCCAGCAGTTACTCGGCCAGGGGTTTAAACGAGCAGTACTTC. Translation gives CASSYSARGLNEQYF.

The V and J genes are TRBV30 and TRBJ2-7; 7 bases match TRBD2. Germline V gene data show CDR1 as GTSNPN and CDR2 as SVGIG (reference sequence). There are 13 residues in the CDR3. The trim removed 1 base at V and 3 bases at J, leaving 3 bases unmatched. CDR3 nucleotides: TGTGCCTGGAGTGGGACTAGGCTCTACGAGCAGTACTTC. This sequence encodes CAWSGTRLYEQYF.

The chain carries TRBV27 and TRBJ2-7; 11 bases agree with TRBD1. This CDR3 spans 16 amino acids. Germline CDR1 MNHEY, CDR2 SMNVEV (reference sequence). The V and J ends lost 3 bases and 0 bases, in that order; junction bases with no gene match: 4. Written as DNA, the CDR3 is TGTGCCAGCAGTTTGGCCGGGACAGGGGGCTCCTACGAGCAGTACTTC. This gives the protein CASSLAGTGGSYEQYF.

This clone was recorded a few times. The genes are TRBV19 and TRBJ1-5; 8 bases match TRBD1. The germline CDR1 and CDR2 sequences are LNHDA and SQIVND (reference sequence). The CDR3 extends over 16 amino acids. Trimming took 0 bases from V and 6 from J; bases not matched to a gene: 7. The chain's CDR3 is CASSIEGQEVVQPQHF. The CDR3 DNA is TGTGCCAGTAGTATAGAGGGACAGGAGGTCGTTCAGCCCCAGCATTTT.

CDR3 in amino acids: CASRPPGQTYEQYF. The CDR3 nucleotides read TGTGCCAGCAGACCCCCGGGACAGACCTACGAGCAGTACTTC. This rearrangement joins TRBV6-6 to TRBJ2-7, with 7 bases aligning to TRBD1. The J segment lost 2 bases and the V segment lost 6 bases, leaving 7 bases of the junction unmatched. This CDR3 comprises 14 residues. Germline CDR1 MNHNY, CDR2 SVGAGI (reference sequence).

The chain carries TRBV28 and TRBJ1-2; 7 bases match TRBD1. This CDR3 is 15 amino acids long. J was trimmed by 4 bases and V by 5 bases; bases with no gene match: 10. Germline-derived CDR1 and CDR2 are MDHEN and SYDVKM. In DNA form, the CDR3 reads TGTGCCAGCAGTCCGTGGACAGGCGGTTCCTATGGCTACACCTTC. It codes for CASSPWTGGSYGYTF.

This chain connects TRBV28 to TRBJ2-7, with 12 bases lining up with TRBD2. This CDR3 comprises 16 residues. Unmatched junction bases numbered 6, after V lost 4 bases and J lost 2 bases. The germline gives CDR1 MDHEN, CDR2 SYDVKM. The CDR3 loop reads CASSSPTSGRPYEQYF. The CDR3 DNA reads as TGTGCCAGCAGTTCTCCGACTAGCGGGAGACCCTACGAGCAGTACTTC.

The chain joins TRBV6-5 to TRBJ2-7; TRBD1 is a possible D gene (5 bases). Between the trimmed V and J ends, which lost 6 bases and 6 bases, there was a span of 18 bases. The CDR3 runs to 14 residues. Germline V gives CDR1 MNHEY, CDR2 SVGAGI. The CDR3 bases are TGTGCCAGCAGCAGGGCCGCCCCTCTCGGCGAGCAGTACTTC. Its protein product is CASSRAAPLGEQYF.

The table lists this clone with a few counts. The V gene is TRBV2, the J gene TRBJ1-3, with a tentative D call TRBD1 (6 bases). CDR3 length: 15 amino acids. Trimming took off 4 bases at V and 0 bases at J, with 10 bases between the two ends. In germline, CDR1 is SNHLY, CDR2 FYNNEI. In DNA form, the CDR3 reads TGTGCCAGCAGTGTTGACAGGAGCTCTGGAAACACCATATATTTT. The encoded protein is CASSVDRSSGNTIYF.

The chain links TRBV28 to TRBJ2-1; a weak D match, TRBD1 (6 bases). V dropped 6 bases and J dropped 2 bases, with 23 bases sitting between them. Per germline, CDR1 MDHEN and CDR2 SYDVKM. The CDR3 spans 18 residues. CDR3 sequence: CASRGAVGTLIPYNEQFF. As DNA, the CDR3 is TGTGCCAGCAGGGGGGCCGTCGGGACCTTAATACCCTACAATGAGCAGTTCTTC.

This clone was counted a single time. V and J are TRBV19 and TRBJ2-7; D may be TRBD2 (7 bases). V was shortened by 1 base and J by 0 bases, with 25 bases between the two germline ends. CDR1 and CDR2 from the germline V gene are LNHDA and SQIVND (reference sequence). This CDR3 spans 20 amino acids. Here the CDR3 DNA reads TGTGCCAGTAGTATAGCCGGGACAAGGGACCTTAGCGGGTACTCCTACGAGCAGTACTTC. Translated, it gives CASSIAGTRDLSGYSYEQYF.

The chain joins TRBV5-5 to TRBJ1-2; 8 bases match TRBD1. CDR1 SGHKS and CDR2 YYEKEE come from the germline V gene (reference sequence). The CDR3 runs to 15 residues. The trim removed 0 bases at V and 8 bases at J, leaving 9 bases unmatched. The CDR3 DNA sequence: TGTGCCAGCAGCTTGGTAGGACAGGGTATCGAAGGCTACACCTTC. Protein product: CASSLVGQGIEGYTF.

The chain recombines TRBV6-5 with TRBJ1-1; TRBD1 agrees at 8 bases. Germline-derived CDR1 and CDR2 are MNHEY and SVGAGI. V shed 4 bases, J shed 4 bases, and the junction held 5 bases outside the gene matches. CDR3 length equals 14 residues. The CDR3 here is CASSFGQGGTEAFF. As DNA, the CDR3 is TGTGCCAGCAGTTTCGGACAGGGAGGCACTGAAGCTTTCTTT.

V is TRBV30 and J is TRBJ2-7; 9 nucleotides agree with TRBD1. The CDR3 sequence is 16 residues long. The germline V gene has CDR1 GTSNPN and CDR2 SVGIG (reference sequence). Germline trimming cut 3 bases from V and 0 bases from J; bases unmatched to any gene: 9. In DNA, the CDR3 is TGTGCCTGGAGGGGGATGGGACAGGGAGGCTCCTACGAGCAGTACTTC. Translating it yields CAWRGMGQGGSYEQYF.